These T cell receptor beta chains were read from a single sample in a study of blood T cell repertoires in COVID-19. Sequenced by immunoSEQ multiplex PCR; TCRdb stores in-frame clones only, minus some. Of about 140,000 clones listed, roughly 88% are singletons. The sample taken for sequencing was peripheral blood. These receptors were obtained from a man between 60 and 75 years old with active or convalescent COVID-19. Each CDR3 is given with its conserved first and last residue. Fields, in order: CDR3 length, J gene, V gene, D gene, clone size, CDR3 DNA, CDR3 protein. A D gene is named only where the DNA matches it firmly. Clone size appears in some rows only: once, few, many, or a class for an expanded clone.

>15|TRBJ2-1|TRBV10-3|TRBD2|.
TGTGCCATCAGTGGGACTAGCGGGGCTTACAATGAGCAGTTCTTC
CAISGTSGAYNEQFF
>13|TRBJ1-4|TRBV7-9|.|once
TGTGCCAGCAGCCGGGGAACTAATGAAAAACTGTTTTTT
CASSRGTNEKLFF
>15|TRBJ2-1|TRBV12-5|.|few
TGTGCTAGTGGTTTGGGTACAGGTCGCGACAATGAGCAGTTCTTC
CASGLGTGRDNEQFF
>21|TRBJ2-2|TRBV19|TRBD2|.
TGTGCCAGTACCAGTACGGTGTTGGGACTAGCGGGAGGAACGAACACCGGGGAGCTGTTTTTT
CASTSTVLGLAGGTNTGELFF
>15|TRBJ1-5|TRBV9|.|.
TGTGCCAGCAGCGTAGGAGGAGGGGCTGCTCAGCCCCAGCATTTT
CASSVGGGAAQPQHF
>14|TRBJ1-3|TRBV11-2|TRBD1|.
TGTGCCAGCAGCCCGGGACAGACTGGAAACACCATATATTTT
CASSPGQTGNTIYF
>17|TRBJ2-3|TRBV27|TRBD2|.
TGTGCCAGCAGTCCACAGCGGGAGGGCCGTAGCACAGATACGCAGTATTTT
CASSPQREGRSTDTQYF
>16|TRBJ2-3|TRBV6-2/TRBV6-3|.|.
TGTGCCAGCAGTTCGTTTACGGCCCGAGGGACAGATACGCAGTATTTT
CASSSFTARGTDTQYF
>13|TRBJ1-5|TRBV6-5|.|few
TGTGCCAGCACCATACCCCCAGGACAACACCAGCATTTT
CASTIPPGQHQHF
>14|TRBJ2-2|TRBV5-1|TRBD1|.
TGCGCCAGCAGCTGGAACAGGGGGTCCGGGGAGCTGTTTTTT
CASSWNRGSGELFF
>14|TRBJ1-3|TRBV27|.|few
TGTGCCAGCATGCGCCTCACGCCTGGAAACACCATATATTTT
CASMRLTPGNTIYF
>15|TRBJ2-2|TRBV9|TRBD2|.
TGTGCCAGCAGCGTATCACTAGCGTATACCGGGGAGCTGTTTTTT
CASSVSLAYTGELFF
>14|TRBJ2-7|TRBV6-6|TRBD1|.
TGTGCCAGCGGAATACAGGGGGCAGGGGACGAGCAGTACTTC
CASGIQGAGDEQYF
>14|TRBJ1-6|TRBV2|.|.
TGTGCCAGAAAAAAGAGCTCCTATAATTCACCCCTCCACTTT
CARKKSSYNSPLHF
>15|TRBJ1-4|TRBV18|.|once
TGTGCCAGCTCACCGAGGGTAGTGGAAGGAGAAAAACTGTTTTTT
CASSPRVVEGEKLFF
>15|TRBJ2-1|TRBV19|.|.
TGTGCCAGTAGGTTCCCAGGGGTAGGATACAATGAGCAGTTCTTC
CASRFPGVGYNEQFF
>19|TRBJ2-2|TRBV27|TRBD2|.
TGTGCCAGCAGTTTATACGCGGGGAGGACTAGCGGGTACACCGGGGAGCTGTTTTTT
CASSLYAGRTSGYTGELFF
>15|TRBJ1-5|TRBV28|TRBD1|.
TGTGCCAGCAGTCGCGGGGACAGGGGGCATCAGCCCCAGCATTTT
CASSRGDRGHQPQHF
>13|TRBJ2-7|TRBV28|.|.
TGTGCCAGCAGTTTGACAGGGAGGTACGAGCAGTACTTC
CASSLTGRYEQYF
>12|TRBJ1-1|TRBV12-3/TRBV12-4|.|.
TGTGCCAGCAGTTTAGGGACTACTGAAGCTTTCTTT
CASSLGTTEAFF